Listed here are 15 T cell receptor beta chains from one sample, sequenced in a study of blood T cells in healthy people across ages. The authors ran a second PCR of about 6 to 11 cycles using a sample-barcoded 5' primer and a J-beta primer mix. TCRdb ran MiXCR on the 5' RACE reads and lists one entry per CDR3 protein. The sample holds about 2 million distinct CDR3 sequences, around half seen once. Sequencing used blood. These receptors came from a woman aged 40 to 55 in good health.

The chain couples TRBV21-1 to TRBJ2-7; TRBD1 reflects the table's D call only, with no check against the DNA. TRBV21-1 is recorded as a pseudogene. The CDR3 spans 14 residues. This CDR3 reads CASSKEGDFYEQYF. DNA for the CDR3: TGTGCCAGCAGCAAAGAGGGGGACTTTTACGAGCAGTACTTC.

The chain couples TRBV7-2 to TRBJ1-2, with unresolved D. The V gene lost 0 bases and the J gene lost 4 bases, with 12 bases spanning the gap. The germline gives CDR1 SGHTA, CDR2 FQGNSA. There are 15 residues in the CDR3. CDR3 in DNA: TGTGCCAGCAGCTTAGCTCCGTTGGCAGCCTATGGCTACACCTTC. Translated: CASSLAPLAAYGYTF.

In nucleotides, the CDR3 is TGTGCCAGTTGGGGTACAATAAGGGCGTTGGGCAAAAACATTCAGTACTTC. Residues: CASWGTIRALGKNIQYF. The chain joins TRBV6-6 to TRBJ2-4; D is uncertain. Per the germline V gene, CDR1 is MNHNY and CDR2 is SVGAGI (reference sequence). V lost 9 bases and J 3 bases, leaving 24 bases between the germline ends. The CDR3 totals 17 residues.

There are a few counts of this clonotype. The genes are TRBV7-2 and TRBJ2-5, with 7 bases fitting TRBD2. The V gene's germline CDR1 is SGHTA and CDR2 FQGNSA. CDR3 size: 13 residues. Trimming cost V 5 bases and J 13 bases; bases outside gene matches: 13. The CDR3 DNA is TGTGCCAGCAGCGACAATGGGGCTAGCGGACGGTACTTC. Protein sequence: CASSDNGASGRYF.

The V gene is TRBV5-1, the J gene TRBJ2-1; D uncertain. Germline assignment: CDR1 SGHRS and CDR2 YFSETQ. The CDR3 length is 11 residues. Between the trimmed V and J ends, which lost 4 bases and 8 bases, there was a span of 7 bases. The CDR3 DNA reads as TGCGCCAGCAGCGGTAACCATGAGCAGTTCTTC. Translated: CASSGNHEQFF.

This clonotype was recorded at least ten times. V and J are TRBV29-1 and TRBJ2-4, with D perhaps TRBD1 or TRBD2 (5 bases each). The V gene's germline CDR1 is SQVTM and CDR2 ANQGSEA. Trimming stripped 4 bases from V and 13 bases from J, with 11 bases between. This CDR3 is built from 10 residues. The CDR3 is CSVGEGEQYF. CDR3 DNA sequence: TGCAGCGTTGGTGAAGGGGAGCAGTACTTC. The entire variable domain, with the rest obtained from reference TRBV29-1 and TRBJ2-4, is as follows: SAVISQKPSRDICQRGTSLTIQCQVDSQVTMMFWYRQQPGQSLTLIATANQGSEATYESGFVIDKFPISRPNLTFSTLTVSNMSPEDSSIYLCSVGEGEQYFGAGTRLSVL.

This clonotype was recorded a few times. This chain uses TRBV7-9 with TRBJ2-3; a possible D gene is TRBD2 (6 bases). From germline, CDR1 is SEHNR and CDR2 FQNEAQ (reference sequence). With 1 base removed from V and 5 bases from J, the gap between germline ends came to 13 bases. This CDR3 contains 15 residues. CDR3 loop: CASSLGTTIRDTQYF. CDR3 bases: TGTGCCAGCAGCTTAGGGACTACCATCCGAGATACGCAGTATTTT.

A word on this clonotype: The junction differs from germline at one of its ends, possibly a read error. The rearrangement uses TRBV29-1 and TRBJ2-4; D possibly corresponds to TRBD1 (6 bases). The CDR3 is made up of 14 amino acids. Germline CDR1 is SQVTM and CDR2 is ANQGSEA. In DNA, the CDR3 is TGCAGCGTTGCCACAGGGCCAGCCAAAAACATTAAGTACTTC. Encoded protein: CSVATGPAKNIKYF.

The chain carries TRBV28 and TRBJ1-1; possibly TRBD1 for D (5 bases). Trimming left V 2 bases short and J 3 bases short, with 13 bases between. The length of the CDR3 is 15 residues. Germline-derived CDR1 and CDR2 are MDHEN and SYDVKM. This CDR3 reads CASSLGSGLYTEAFF. The CDR3 DNA follows: TGTGCCAGCAGTTTAGGCTCAGGGCTATACACTGAAGCTTTCTTT. The full variable domain, with the rest looked up from reference TRBV28 and TRBJ1-1, is DVKVTQSSRYLVKRTGEKVFLECVQDMDHENMFWYRQDPGLGLRLIYFSYDVKMKEKGDIPEGYSVSREKKERFSLILESASTNQTSMYLCASSLGSGLYTEAFFGQGTRLTVV.

This clonotype was detected a few times. This sequence joins TRBV9 and TRBJ2-1, with D possibly matching TRBD2 (6 bases). V was pared by 3 bases and J by 4 bases, with 11 bases between. CDR3 size: 14 residues. Germline loops: CDR1 SGDLS, CDR2 YYNGEE. CDR3 sequence: CASSGSGKYNEQFF. The CDR3 nucleotides read TGTGCCAGCAGCGGTAGCGGAAAATACAATGAGCAGTTCTTC. The whole variable domain, filled in from reference TRBV9 and TRBJ2-1, reads DSGVTQTPKHLITATGQRVTLRCSPRSGDLSVYWYQQSLDQGLQFLIQYYNGEERAKGNILERFSAQQFPDLHSELNLSSLELGDSALYFCASSGSGKYNEQFFGPGTRLTVL.

In this sample, this clonotype turned up many times. The chain links TRBV7-2 to TRBJ2-7, with 7 positions matching TRBD2. Germline lookup yields CDR1 SGHTA and CDR2 FQGNSA. The junction had 9 bases not matched to a gene; V was cut back by 6 bases and J by 4 bases. This CDR3 is built from 14 residues. This CDR3 reads CASRMGHGGYEQYF. The CDR3 bases are TGTGCCAGCAGAATGGGTCACGGGGGGTACGAGCAGTACTTC.

The V gene is TRBV10-2, the J gene TRBJ2-3, with 13 bases identical to TRBD2. The CDR3 loop spans 17 amino acids. The germline CDR1 and CDR2 sequences are WSHSY and SAAADI. V shed 4 bases and J 0 bases; nucleotides not matched to a gene: 4. CDR3 region: CASSGGTSGESTDTQYF. CDR3 sequence (DNA): TGCGCCAGCAGTGGGGGGACTAGCGGGGAGAGCACAGATACGCAGTATTTT.

This chain connects TRBV27 to TRBJ2-3; TRBD2 matches 7 bases. V shed 11 bases, J shed 0 bases, and the junction held 8 bases outside the gene matches. Germline V gene data show CDR1 as MNHEY and CDR2 as SMNVEV (reference sequence). The CDR3 covers 14 residues. CDR3 protein: CAVGAGFSTDTQYF. The CDR3 bases are TGTGCCGTCGGAGCGGGGTTTAGCACAGATACGCAGTATTTT.

The table lists this clonotype with a few counts. The genes are TRBV12-3 or TRBV12-4 and TRBJ1-1; 7 bases fit TRBD1. This CDR3 comprises 13 residues. After removal of 1 base from V and 9 bases from J, the junction contained 5 bases not matched to a gene. The CDR3, as DNA: TGTGCCAGCAGTTTAGTGGCAGGGGGTCAAGCTTTCTTT. Translating it yields CASSLVAGGQAFF.

This clonotype has more than one count but fewer than ten. The chain joins TRBV28 to TRBJ2-1; 9 positions agree with TRBD2. Germline CDR1 and CDR2: MDHEN and SYDVKM. The CDR3 spans 16 residues. V lost 5 bases, J lost 8 bases, and 13 bases stayed unmatched. The CDR3 loop is CASSPMSLAGLDEQFF. CDR3 in DNA: TGTGCCAGCAGTCCGATGTCGCTAGCGGGGTTAGATGAGCAGTTCTTC.